This T cell receptor beta chain was recorded in a study of T cell responses to AZD1222 COVID-19 vaccine. Germline CDR1 reads MNHNS; CDR2 reads SASEGT. This CDR3 is built from 15 residues. Trimming took off 2 bases at V and 6 bases at J, with 14 bases between the two ends. This clone was observed a handful of times. This table comes from immunoSEQ multiplex PCR, and its TCRdb copy is limited to in-frame clones, with some not included. The sample consists of about 180,000 clones, approximately 91% of them appearing once. The origin of this receptor is an adult who received the AZD1222 COVID-19 vaccine. Sequencing used peripheral blood, obtained 28 days after the second AZD1222 dose. The gene calls are TRBV6-1 and TRBJ1-5, with D maybe TRBD1 (5 bases). The CDR3 DNA reads TGTGCCAGCAGTGAAATATCGGGGGTCGGTCAGCCCCAGCATTTT. It codes for CASSEISGVGQPQHF.